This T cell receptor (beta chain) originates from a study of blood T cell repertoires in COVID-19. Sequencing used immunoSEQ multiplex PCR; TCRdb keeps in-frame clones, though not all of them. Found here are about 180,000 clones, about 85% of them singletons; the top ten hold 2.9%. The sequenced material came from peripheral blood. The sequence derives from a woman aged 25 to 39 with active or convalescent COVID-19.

CDR3 protein: CASDLSGGSHEQYF. In DNA form, the CDR3 reads TGTGCTAGTGACCTCTCCGGGGGTTCCCACGAGCAGTACTTC. This sequence joins TRBV12-5 and TRBJ2-7; weak D call: TRBD2 (6 bases). Trimming took 7 bases from V and 5 from J, leaving 18 bases between them. This CDR3 contains 14 residues. From germline, CDR1 is LGHNT and CDR2 FRNRAP. Combining the CDR3 with reference TRBV12-5 and TRBJ2-7 gives the whole variable domain DARVTQTPRHKVTEMGQEVTMRCQPILGHNTVFWYRQTMMQGLELLAYFRNRAPLDDSGMPKDRFSAEMPDATLATLKIQPSEPRDSAVYFCASDLSGGSHEQYFGPGTRLTVT.